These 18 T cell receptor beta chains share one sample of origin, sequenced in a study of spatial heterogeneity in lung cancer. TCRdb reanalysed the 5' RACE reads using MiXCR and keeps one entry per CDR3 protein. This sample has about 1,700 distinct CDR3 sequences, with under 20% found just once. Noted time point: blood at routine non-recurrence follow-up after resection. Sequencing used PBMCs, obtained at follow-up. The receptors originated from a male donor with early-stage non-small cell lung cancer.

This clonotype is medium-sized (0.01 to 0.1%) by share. CDR3 sequence: CASNSRDLSLGEQFF. DNA of the CDR3: TGTGCCAGCAACAGCCGGGACTTATCCTTGGGTGAGCAGTTCTTC. V gene TRBV5-5 combines with J gene TRBJ2-1; maybe TRBD2 (6 bases). V lost 6 bases and J lost 9, with 22 bases in between. The CDR3 runs to 15 residues. Germline V lookup: CDR1 SGHKS, CDR2 YYEKEE (reference sequence).

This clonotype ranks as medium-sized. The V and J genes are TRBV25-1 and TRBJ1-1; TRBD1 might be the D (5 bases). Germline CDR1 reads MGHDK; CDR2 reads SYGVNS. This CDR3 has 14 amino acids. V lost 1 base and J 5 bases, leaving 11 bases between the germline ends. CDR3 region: CASSESRGGTEAFF. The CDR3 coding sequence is TGTGCCAGCAGTGAATCCCGGGGCGGAACTGAAGCTTTCTTT.

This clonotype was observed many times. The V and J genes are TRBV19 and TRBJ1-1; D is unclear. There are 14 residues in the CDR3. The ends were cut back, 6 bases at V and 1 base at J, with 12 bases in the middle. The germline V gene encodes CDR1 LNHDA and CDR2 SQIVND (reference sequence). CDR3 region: CASSLRSENTEAFF. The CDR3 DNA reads TGTGCCAGTAGCCTCCGGTCGGAGAACACTGAAGCTTTCTTT. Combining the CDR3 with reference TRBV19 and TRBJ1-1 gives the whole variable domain DGGITQSPKYLFRKEGQNVTLSCEQNLNHDAMYWYRQDPGQGLRLIYYSQIVNDFQKGDIAEGYSVSREKKESFPLTVTSAQKNPTAFYLCASSLRSENTEAFFGQGTRLTVV.

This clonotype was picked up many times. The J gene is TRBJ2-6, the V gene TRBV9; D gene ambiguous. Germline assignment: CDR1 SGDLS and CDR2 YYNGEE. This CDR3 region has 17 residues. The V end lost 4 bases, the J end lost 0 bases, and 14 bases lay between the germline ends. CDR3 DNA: TGTGCCAGCAGCCTCGCCCGGACGGACTCTGGGGCCAACGTCCTGACTTTC. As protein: CASSLARTDSGANVLTF. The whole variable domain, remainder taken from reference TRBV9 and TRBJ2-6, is DSGVTQTPKHLITATGQRVTLRCSPRSGDLSVYWYQQSLDQGLQFLIQYYNGEERAKGNILERFSAQQFPDLHSELNLSSLELGDSALYFCASSLARTDSGANVLTFGAGSRLTVL.

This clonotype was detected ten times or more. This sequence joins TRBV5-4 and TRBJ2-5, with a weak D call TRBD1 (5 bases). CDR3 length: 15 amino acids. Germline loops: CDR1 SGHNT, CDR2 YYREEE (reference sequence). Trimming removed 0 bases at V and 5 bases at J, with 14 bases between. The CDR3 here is CASSLVRVPHETQYF. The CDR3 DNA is TGTGCCAGCAGCTTGGTCAGGGTCCCCCATGAGACCCAGTACTTC.

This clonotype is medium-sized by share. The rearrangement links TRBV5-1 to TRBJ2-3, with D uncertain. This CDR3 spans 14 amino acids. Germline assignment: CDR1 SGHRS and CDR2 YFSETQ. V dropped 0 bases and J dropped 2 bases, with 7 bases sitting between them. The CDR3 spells CASSLEQTTDTQYF. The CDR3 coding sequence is TGCGCCAGCAGCTTGGAACAGACCACAGATACGCAGTATTTT.

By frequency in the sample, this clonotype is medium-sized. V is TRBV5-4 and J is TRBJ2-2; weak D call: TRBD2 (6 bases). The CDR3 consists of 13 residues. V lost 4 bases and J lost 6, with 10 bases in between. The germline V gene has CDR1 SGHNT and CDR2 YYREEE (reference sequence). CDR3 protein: CASSPRLAGELFF. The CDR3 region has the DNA TGTGCCAGCAGCCCCAGACTAGCCGGGGAGCTGTTTTTT.

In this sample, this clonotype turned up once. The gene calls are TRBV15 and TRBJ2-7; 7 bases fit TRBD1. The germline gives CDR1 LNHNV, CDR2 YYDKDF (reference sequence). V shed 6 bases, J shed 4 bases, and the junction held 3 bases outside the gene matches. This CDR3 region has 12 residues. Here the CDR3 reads CATRDRRYEQYF. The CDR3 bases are TGTGCCACCAGGGACAGGAGGTACGAGCAGTACTTC.

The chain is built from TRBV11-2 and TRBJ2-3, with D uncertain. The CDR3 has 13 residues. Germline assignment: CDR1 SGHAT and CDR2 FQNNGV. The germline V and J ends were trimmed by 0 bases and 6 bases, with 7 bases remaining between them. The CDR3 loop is CASSLDRDDTQYF. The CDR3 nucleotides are TGTGCCAGCAGCTTAGATCGCGACGATACGCAGTATTTT.

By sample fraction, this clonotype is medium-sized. CDR3 nucleotides: TGCAGTGCCCACAGACCTCCGAGGGGCTACGAGCAGTACTTC. It translates to CSAHRPPRGYEQYF. This sequence joins TRBV20-1 and TRBJ2-7; perhaps D is TRBD1 or TRBD2 (5 bases each). The CDR3 sequence is 14 residues long. The germline V and J ends were trimmed by 6 bases and 3 bases, with 18 bases remaining between them. Germline assignment: CDR1 DFQATT and CDR2 SNEGSKA (reference sequence).

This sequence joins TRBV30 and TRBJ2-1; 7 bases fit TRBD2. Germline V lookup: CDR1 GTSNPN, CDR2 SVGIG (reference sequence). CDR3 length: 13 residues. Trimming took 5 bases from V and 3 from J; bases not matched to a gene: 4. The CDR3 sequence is CAWLADHYNEQFF. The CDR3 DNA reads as TGTGCCTGGCTAGCGGATCACTACAATGAGCAGTTCTTC.

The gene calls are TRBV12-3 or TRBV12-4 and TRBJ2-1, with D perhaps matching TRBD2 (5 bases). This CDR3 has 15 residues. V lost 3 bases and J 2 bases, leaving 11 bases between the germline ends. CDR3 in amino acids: CASSLERRAYNEQFF. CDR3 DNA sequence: TGTGCCAGCAGTTTGGAGCGGCGCGCCTACAATGAGCAGTTCTTC.

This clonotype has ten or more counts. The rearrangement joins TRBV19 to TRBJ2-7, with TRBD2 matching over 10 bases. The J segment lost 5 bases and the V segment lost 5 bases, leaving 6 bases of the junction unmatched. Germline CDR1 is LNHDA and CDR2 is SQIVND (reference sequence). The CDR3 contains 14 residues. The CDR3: CASSLSSGGHEQYF. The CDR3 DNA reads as TGTGCCAGTAGTTTATCTAGCGGGGGCCACGAGCAGTACTTC.

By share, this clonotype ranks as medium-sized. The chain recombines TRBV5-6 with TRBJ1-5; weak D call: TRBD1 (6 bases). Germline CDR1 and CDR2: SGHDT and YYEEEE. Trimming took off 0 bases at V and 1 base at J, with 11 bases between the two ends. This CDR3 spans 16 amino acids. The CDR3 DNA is TGTGCCAGCAGCTTGGGGGGGCTGGGAAGCAATCAGCCCCAGCATTTT. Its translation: CASSLGGLGSNQPQHF.

CDR3 amino acids: CASSIELPWGGELFF. The CDR3 bases are TGTGCCAGTAGTATAGAACTTCCCTGGGGCGGGGAGCTGTTTTTT. The rearrangement uses TRBV19 and TRBJ2-2; D is ambiguous. Trimming stripped 0 bases from V and 7 bases from J, with 12 bases between. Germline loops: CDR1 LNHDA, CDR2 SQIVND (reference sequence). The CDR3 is 15 amino acids.

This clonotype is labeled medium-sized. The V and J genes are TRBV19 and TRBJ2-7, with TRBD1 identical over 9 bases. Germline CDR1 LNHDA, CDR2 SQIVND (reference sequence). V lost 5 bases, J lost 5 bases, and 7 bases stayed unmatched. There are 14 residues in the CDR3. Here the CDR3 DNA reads TGTGCCAGTAGTGCCCGGACAGGGGTAGACGAGCAGTACTTC. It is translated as CASSARTGVDEQYF.

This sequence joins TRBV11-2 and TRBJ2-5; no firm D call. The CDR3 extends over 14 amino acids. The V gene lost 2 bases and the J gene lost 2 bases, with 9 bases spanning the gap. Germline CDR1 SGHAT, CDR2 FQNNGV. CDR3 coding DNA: TGTGCCAGCAGCTTAATGACGGTACAAGAGACCCAGTACTTC. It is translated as CASSLMTVQETQYF.

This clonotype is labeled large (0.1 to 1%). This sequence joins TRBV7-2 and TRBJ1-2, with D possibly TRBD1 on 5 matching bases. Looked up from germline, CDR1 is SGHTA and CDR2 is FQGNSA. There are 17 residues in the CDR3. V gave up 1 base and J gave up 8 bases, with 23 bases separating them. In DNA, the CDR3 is TGTGCCAGCAGCTTAGGCACAGCGCGGACAAGCCCCCGGGGCTACACCTTC. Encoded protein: CASSLGTARTSPRGYTF.